This T cell receptor beta chain was profiled in a study of OX40 agonist ivuxolimab in advanced cancers. General study findings and limits: CD8+ T cells (on average) carried more expanded clones than CD4+ T cells. Determination of antigen specificity was not performed for the expanded peripheral T cells.

Assay: immunoSEQ multiplex PCR; the TCRdb copy retains only in-frame clones and omits some. The sample consists of 75,000 to 80,000 clones, around four fifths of them appearing once. Concerning this clone: What it binds is not known.

V lost 0 bases to trimming and J lost 3 bases; unmatched junction nucleotides: 5. The CDR3 is 15 residues long. CDR1 SGHAT and CDR2 FQDESV come from the germline V gene (reference sequence). The sample here was CD4+ or CD8+ T cells sorted from blood, taken in a trial of the OX40 agonist ivuxolimab. The chain couples TRBV11-1 to TRBJ2-7; 7 bases are a match to TRBD1. This sequence originates from an adult with an advanced solid tumor such as melanoma, head and neck, liver or kidney cancer. CDR3: CASSLAGQVHYEQYF. The DNA of the CDR3 is TGTGCCAGCAGCTTAGCTGGACAGGTGCACTACGAGCAGTACTTC. The whole variable domain, filled in from reference TRBV11-1 and TRBJ2-7, reads EAEVAQSPRYKITEKSQAVAFWCDPISGHATLYWYRQILGQGPELLVQFQDESVVDDSQLPKDRFSAERLKGVDSTLKIQPAELGDSAMYLCASSLAGQVHYEQYFGPGTRLTVT.